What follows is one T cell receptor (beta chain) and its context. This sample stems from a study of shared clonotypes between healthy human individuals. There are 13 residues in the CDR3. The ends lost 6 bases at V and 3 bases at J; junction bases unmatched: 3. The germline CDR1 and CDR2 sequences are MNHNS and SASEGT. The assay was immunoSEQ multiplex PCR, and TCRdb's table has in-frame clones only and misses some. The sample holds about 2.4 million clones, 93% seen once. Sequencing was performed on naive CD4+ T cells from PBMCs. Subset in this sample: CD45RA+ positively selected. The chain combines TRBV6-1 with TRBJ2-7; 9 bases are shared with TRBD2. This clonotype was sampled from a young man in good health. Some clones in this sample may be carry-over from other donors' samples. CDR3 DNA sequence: TGTGCCAGCAGGACTAGCGGAAACTACGAGCAGTACTTC. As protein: CASRTSGNYEQYF.